Listed here is a single T cell receptor beta chain. CDR3 length: 16 amino acids. Looked up from germline, CDR1 is SGHRS and CDR2 is YFSETQ. V was pared by 0 bases and J by 1 base, with 2 bases of the junction left unmatched. The data belong to a study of blood T cell repertoires in COVID-19. Study in general: Samples taken during acute and convalescent COVID-19 were collected in the United States, Italy and Spain.

Authors' processing steps: Counts of nucleated cells, estimated from reference gene primer amplification, were obtained. The method was immunoSEQ multiplex PCR; TCRdb's version includes in-frame clones alone and lacks a portion of them. V and J calls and clone size are given by that table; D and trimming were obtained from the DNA. The sample has 400,000 or so clones; about 90% are singletons. The sample was peripheral blood. The rearrangement uses TRBV5-1 and TRBJ2-3, with 10 positions matching TRBD2. The receptor was derived from a man between 18 and 29 years old with COVID-19, enrolled during active disease. In DNA, the CDR3 is TGCGCCAGCAGCTTGGGGACTAGCGGCCGCACAGATACGCAGTATTTT. This sequence encodes CASSLGTSGRTDTQYF.